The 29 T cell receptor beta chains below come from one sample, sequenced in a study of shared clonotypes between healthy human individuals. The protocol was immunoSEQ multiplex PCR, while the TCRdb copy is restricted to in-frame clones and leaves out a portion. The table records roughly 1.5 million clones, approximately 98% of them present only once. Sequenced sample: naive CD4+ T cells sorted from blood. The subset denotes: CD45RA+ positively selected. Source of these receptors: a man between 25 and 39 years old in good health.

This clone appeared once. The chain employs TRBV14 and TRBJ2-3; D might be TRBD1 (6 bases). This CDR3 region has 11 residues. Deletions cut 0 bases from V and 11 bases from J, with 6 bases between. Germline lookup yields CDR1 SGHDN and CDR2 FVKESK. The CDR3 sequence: CASSQEQGQYF. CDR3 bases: TGTGCCAGCAGCCAAGAACAGGGGCAGTATTTT.

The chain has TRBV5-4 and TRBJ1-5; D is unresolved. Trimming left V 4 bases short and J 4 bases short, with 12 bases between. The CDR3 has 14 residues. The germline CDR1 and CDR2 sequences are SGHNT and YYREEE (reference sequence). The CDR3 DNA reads TGTGCCAGCAGCCGAGGTCCGTTTAATCAGCCCCAGCATTTT. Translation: CASSRGPFNQPQHF.

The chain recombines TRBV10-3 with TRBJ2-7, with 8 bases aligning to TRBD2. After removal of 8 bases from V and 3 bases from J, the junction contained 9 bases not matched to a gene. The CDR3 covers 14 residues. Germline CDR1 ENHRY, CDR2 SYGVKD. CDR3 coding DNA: TGTGCCATCGGGTCCGGGACTAGTCACTACGAGCAGTACTTC. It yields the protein CAIGSGTSHYEQYF.

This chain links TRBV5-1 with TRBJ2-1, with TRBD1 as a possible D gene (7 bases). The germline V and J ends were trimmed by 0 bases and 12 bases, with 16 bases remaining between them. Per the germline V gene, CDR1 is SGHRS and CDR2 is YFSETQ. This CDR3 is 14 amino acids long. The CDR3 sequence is CASSLDRGGRGQFF. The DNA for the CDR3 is TGCGCCAGCAGCTTGGACAGGGGAGGACGGGGGCAGTTCTTC. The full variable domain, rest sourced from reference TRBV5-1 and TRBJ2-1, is KAGVTQTPRYLIKTRGQQVTLSCSPISGHRSVSWYQQTPGQGLQFLFEYFSETQRNKGNFPGRFSGRQFSNSRSEMNVSTLELGDSALYLCASSLDRGGRGQFFGPGTRLTVL.

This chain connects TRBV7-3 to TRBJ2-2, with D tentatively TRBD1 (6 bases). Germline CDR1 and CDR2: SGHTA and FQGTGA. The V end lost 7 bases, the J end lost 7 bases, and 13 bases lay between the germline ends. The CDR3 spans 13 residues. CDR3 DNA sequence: TGTGCCAGCACTTTCAGGGGAGTCGGGGAGCTGTTTTTT. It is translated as CASTFRGVGELFF.

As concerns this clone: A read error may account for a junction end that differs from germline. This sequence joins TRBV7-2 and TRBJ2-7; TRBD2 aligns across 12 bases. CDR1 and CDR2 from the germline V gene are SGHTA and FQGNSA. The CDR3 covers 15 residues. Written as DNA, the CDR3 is TGTGCCAGCAGCCTAGCGGGAGGGACGACCTACGAGCAGTACTTC. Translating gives CASSLAGGTTYEQYF.

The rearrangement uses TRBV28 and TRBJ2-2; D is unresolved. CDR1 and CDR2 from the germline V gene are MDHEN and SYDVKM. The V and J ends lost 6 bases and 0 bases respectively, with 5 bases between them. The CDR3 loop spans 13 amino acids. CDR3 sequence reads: CASSIPNTGELFF. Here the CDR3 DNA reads TGTGCCAGCAGCATACCGAACACCGGGGAGCTGTTTTTT.

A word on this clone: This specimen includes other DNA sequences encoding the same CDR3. The CDR3 DNA follows: TGTGCCAGCAGCCTAGGAGGGGACGAAAAACTGTTTTTT. Its translation is CASSLGGDEKLFF. The chain uses TRBV28 and TRBJ1-4; a possible D gene is TRBD1 (5 bases). This CDR3 has 13 residues. Per germline, CDR1 MDHEN and CDR2 SYDVKM. Deletions cut 6 bases from V and 8 bases from J, with 13 bases between.

CDR3 sequence: CASSVGPGQGTDTQYF. The CDR3 nucleotides are TGTGCCAGCAGCGTAGGACCGGGGCAGGGCACAGATACGCAGTATTTT. The chain recombines TRBV9 with TRBJ2-3, with D possibly called TRBD1 or TRBD2 (5 bases each). Germline-derived CDR1 and CDR2 are SGDLS and YYNGEE. This CDR3 spans 16 amino acids. V was shortened by 0 bases and J by 1 base, with 12 bases between the two germline ends.

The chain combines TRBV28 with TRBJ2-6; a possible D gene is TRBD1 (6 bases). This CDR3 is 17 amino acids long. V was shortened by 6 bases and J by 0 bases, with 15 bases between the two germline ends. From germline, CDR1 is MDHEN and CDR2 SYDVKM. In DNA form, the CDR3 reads TGTGCCAGCAGCTCCACACAGGGATACTCTGGGGCCAACGTCCTGACTTTC. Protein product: CASSSTQGYSGANVLTF. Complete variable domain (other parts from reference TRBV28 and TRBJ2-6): DVKVTQSSRYLVKRTGEKVFLECVQDMDHENMFWYRQDPGLGLRLIYFSYDVKMKEKGDIPEGYSVSREKKERFSLILESASTNQTSMYLCASSSTQGYSGANVLTFGAGSRLTVL.

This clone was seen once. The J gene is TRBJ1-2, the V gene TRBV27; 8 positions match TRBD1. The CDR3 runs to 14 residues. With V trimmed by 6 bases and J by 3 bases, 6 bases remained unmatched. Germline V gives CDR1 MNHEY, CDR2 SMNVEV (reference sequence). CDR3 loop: CASRLQGVDYGYTF. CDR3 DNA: TGTGCCAGCAGGCTACAGGGGGTTGACTATGGCTACACCTTC.

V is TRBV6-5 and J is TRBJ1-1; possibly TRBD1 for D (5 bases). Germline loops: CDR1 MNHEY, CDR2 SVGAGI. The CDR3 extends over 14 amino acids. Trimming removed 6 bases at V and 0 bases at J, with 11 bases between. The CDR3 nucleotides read TGTGCCAGCAGGGAGACAGACGTGAACACTGAAGCTTTCTTT. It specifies CASRETDVNTEAFF.

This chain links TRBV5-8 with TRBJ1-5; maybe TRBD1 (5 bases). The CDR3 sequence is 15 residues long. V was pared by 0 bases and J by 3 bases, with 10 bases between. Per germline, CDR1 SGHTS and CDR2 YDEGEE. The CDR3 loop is CASSLADRSNQPQHF. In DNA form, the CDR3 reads TGTGCCAGCAGCTTGGCCGACAGATCCAATCAGCCCCAGCATTTT.

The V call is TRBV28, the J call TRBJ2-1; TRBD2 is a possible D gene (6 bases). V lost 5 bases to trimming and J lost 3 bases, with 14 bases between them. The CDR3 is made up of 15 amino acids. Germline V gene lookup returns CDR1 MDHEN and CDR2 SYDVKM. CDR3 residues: CASSPPGGFYNEQFF. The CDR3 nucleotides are TGTGCCAGCAGTCCCCCCGGAGGGTTCTACAATGAGCAGTTCTTC.

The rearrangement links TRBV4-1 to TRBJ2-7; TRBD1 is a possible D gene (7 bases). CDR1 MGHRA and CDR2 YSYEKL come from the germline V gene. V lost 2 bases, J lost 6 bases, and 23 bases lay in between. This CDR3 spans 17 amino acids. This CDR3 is CASSQSKGQKRVSEQYF. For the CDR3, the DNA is TGCGCCAGCAGCCAATCAAAGGGACAGAAGCGGGTAAGCGAGCAGTACTTC.

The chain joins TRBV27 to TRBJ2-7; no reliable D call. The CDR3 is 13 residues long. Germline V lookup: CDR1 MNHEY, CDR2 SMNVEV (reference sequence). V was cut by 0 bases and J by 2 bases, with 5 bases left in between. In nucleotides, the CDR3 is TGTGCCAGCAGTTTATCCATCCCCTACGAGCAGTACTTC. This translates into CASSLSIPYEQYF.

CDR3 in amino acids: CASSFGGFEQYF. The CDR3 region has the DNA TGTGCCAGCAGCTTTGGCGGTTTCGAGCAGTACTTC. The V and J genes are TRBV11-2 and TRBJ2-7; D gene ambiguous. The CDR3 runs to 12 residues. V was trimmed by 3 bases and J by 6 bases, leaving 9 bases between them. Germline V lookup: CDR1 SGHAT, CDR2 FQNNGV.

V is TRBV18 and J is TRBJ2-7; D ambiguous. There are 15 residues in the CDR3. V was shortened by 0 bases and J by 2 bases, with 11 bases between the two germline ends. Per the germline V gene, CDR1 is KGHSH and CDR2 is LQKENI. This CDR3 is CASSPPSPLPYEQYF. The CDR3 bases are TGTGCCAGCTCACCACCGAGCCCCTTACCCTACGAGCAGTACTTC. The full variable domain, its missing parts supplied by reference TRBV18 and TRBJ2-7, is NAGVMQNPRHLVRRRGQEARLRCSPMKGHSHVYWYRQLPEEGLKFMVYLQKENIIDESGMPKERFSAEFPKEGPSILRIQQVVRGDSAAYFCASSPPSPLPYEQYFGPGTRLTVT.

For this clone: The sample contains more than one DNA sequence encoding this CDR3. The CDR3 DNA reads as TGTGCCAGCAGCTTAGTCCGTCGGAACACCGGGGAGCTGTTTTTT. Residues: CASSLVRRNTGELFF. This chain connects TRBV11-2 to TRBJ2-2; no firm D call. Germline lookup yields CDR1 SGHAT and CDR2 FQNNGV. The CDR3 runs 15 residues. V was trimmed by 1 base and J by 1 base, leaving 7 bases between them.

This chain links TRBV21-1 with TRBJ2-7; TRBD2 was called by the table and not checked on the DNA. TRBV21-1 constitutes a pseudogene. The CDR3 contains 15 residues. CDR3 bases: TGTGCCAGCAGGTCGAGAGGGACTGGCTCCTACGAGCAGTACTTC. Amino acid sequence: CASRSRGTGSYEQYF.

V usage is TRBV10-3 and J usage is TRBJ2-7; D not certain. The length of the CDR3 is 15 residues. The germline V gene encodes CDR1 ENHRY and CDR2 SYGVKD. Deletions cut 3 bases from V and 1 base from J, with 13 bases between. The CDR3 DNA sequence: TGTGCCATCAGTGATGCCCTACTCGGATCCTACGAGCAGTACTTC. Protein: CAISDALLGSYEQYF.

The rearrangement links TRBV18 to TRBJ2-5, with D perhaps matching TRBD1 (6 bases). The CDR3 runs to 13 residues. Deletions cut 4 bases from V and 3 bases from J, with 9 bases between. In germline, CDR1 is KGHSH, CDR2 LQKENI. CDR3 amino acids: CASSQRQEETQYF. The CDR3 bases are TGTGCCAGCTCACAGCGACAGGAAGAGACCCAGTACTTC.

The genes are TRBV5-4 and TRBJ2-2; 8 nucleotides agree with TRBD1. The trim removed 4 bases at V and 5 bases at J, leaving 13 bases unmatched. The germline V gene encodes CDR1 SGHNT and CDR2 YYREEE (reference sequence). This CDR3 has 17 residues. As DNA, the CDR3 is TGTGCCAGCAGCAAAACCGGGACAGGACCGCGGACCGGGGAGCTGTTTTTT. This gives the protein CASSKTGTGPRTGELFF.

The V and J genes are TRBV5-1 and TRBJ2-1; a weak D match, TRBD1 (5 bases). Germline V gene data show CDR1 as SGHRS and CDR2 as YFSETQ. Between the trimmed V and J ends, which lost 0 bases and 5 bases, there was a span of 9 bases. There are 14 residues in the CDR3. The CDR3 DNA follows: TGCGCCAGCAGCTTGGCAGGGTGGGACAATGAGCAGTTCTTC. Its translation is CASSLAGWDNEQFF.

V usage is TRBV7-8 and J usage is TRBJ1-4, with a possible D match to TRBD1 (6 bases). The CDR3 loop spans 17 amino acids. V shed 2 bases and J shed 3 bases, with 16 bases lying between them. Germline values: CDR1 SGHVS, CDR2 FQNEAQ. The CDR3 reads CASSLLGGIGSNEKLFF. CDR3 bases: TGTGCCAGCAGCTTACTAGGGGGGATTGGGTCTAATGAAAAACTGTTTTTT.

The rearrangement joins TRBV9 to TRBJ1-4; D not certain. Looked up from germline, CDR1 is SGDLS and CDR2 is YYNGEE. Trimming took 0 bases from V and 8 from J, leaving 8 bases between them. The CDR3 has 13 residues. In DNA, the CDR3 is TGTGCCAGCAGCGTAGATTATGAGGAAAAACTGTTTTTT. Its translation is CASSVDYEEKLFF.

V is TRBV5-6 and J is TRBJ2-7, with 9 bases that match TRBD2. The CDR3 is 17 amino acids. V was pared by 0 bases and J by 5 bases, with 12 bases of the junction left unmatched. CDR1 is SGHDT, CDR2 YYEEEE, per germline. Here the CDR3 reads CASSLAGRREGPDEQYF. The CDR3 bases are TGTGCCAGCAGCTTGGCCGGACGGCGGGAGGGCCCTGACGAGCAGTACTTC. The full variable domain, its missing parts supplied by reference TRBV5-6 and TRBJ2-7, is DAGVTQSPTHLIKTRGQQVTLRCSPKSGHDTVSWYQQALGQGPQFIFQYYEEEERQRGNFPDRFSGHQFPNYSSELNVNALLLGDSALYLCASSLAGRREGPDEQYFGPGTRLTVT.

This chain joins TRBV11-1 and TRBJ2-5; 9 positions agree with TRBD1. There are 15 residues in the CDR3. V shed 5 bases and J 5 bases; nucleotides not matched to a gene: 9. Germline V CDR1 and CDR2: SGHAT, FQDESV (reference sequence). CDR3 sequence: CASSVGTGFGETQYF. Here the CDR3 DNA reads TGTGCCAGCAGCGTCGGGACAGGGTTTGGGGAGACCCAGTACTTC. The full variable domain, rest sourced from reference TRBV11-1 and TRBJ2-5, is EAEVAQSPRYKITEKSQAVAFWCDPISGHATLYWYRQILGQGPELLVQFQDESVVDDSQLPKDRFSAERLKGVDSTLKIQPAELGDSAMYLCASSVGTGFGETQYFGPGTRLLVL.

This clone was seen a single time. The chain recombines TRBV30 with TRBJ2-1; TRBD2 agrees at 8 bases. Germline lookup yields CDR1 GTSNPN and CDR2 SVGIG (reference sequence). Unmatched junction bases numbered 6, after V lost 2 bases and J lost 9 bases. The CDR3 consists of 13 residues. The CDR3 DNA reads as TGTGCCTGGAGTCCGGGACTAGTGGTTGAGCAGTTCTTC. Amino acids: CAWSPGLVVEQFF.